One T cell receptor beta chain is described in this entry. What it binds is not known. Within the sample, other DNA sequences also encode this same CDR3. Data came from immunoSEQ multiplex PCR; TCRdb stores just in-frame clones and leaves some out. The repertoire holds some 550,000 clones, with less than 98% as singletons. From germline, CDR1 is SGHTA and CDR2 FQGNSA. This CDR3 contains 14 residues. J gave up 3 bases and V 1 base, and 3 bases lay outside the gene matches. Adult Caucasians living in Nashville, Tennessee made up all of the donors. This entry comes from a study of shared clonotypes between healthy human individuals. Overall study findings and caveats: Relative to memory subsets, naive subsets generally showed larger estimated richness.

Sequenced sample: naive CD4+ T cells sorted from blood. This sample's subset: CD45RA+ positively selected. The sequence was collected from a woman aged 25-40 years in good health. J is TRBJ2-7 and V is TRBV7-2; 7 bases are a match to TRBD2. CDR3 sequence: CASSLVGGSYEQYF. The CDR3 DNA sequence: TGTGCCAGCAGCTTAGTTGGCGGGAGCTACGAGCAGTACTTC.